A single sample gave rise to the 18 T cell receptor beta chains below, sequenced in a study of graft-versus-host responses after intestinal transplantation. TCRdb keeps only in-frame clones here, not all; method: immunoSEQ multiplex PCR. The top ten hold roughly 2.2% of the sample, which has approximately 13,000 clones, just over 35% seen once. Responders labeled with CFSE (roughly 200,000) were plated with roughly 200,000 irradiated, violet-dye-labeled stimulators. Source: alloreactive CD8+ T cells from a mixed lymphocyte reaction culture, taken before intestinal transplant. The subset here: CFSE-low proliferating T cells sorted from approximately six-day pre-transplant mixed lymphocyte reaction (GvH or HvG direction). The receptors come from a human patient who received an intestinal transplant.

This clone came up a few times. The chain recombines TRBV27 with TRBJ1-4; D is ambiguous. This CDR3 is 15 amino acids long. Germline CDR1 MNHEY, CDR2 SMNVEV (reference sequence). The V end was cut by 1 base, the J end by 0 bases, with 6 bases between. The CDR3 bases are TGTGCCAGCAGTTTATATCAACCAACTAATGAAAAACTGTTTTTT. Translation gives CASSLYQPTNEKLFF.

V usage is TRBV6-1 and J usage is TRBJ1-2; 8 bases align to TRBD1. J lost 8 bases, V lost 10 bases, and 12 bases had no gene match. The CDR3 runs to 13 residues. Germline V gene sequence: CDR1 MNHNS, CDR2 SASEGT. The CDR3 reads CATLLQGARGYTF. CDR3 DNA: TGTGCCACCTTACTGCAGGGGGCGCGGGGCTACACCTTC.

The rearrangement uses TRBV4-1 and TRBJ1-2; D is perhaps TRBD1 (6 bases). V was trimmed by 0 bases and J by 0 bases, leaving 14 bases between them. Per germline, CDR1 MGHRA and CDR2 YSYEKL. The CDR3 has 17 residues. DNA of the CDR3: TGCGCCAGCAGCCAAGATCCACAGGGCCGACCTAACTATGGCTACACCTTC. Its protein is CASSQDPQGRPNYGYTF.

This chain links TRBV11-2 with TRBJ1-2, with D unclear. The germline V gene has CDR1 SGHAT and CDR2 FQNNGV. This CDR3 has 12 amino acids. V shed 3 bases and J shed 8 bases, with 10 bases lying between them. CDR3 nucleotide sequence: TGTGCCAGCAGCTTTGAGGGTCTGGGCTACACCTTC. Translated: CASSFEGLGYTF.

This clone was found a few times. The V and J genes are TRBV5-8 and TRBJ2-1; no definite D call. The CDR3 totals 13 residues. Between the trimmed V and J ends, which lost 5 bases and 4 bases, there was a span of 10 bases. Per the germline V gene, CDR1 is SGHTS and CDR2 is YDEGEE. The CDR3 nucleotides read TGTGCCAGCAGGAGGAGACAATACAATGAGCAGTTCTTC. This encodes CASRRRQYNEQFF.

The chain carries TRBV6-5 and TRBJ1-5; no definite D call. V dropped 6 bases and J dropped 4 bases, with 13 bases sitting between them. In germline, CDR1 is MNHEY, CDR2 SVGAGI. The CDR3 is 14 amino acids. CDR3 protein: CASSVRRSNQPQHF. The CDR3 bases are TGTGCCAGCAGCGTGCGCAGGAGTAATCAGCCCCAGCATTTT.

The J gene is TRBJ1-6, the V gene TRBV5-4; no clear D gene. Trimming stripped 1 base from V and 6 bases from J, with 14 bases between. There are 16 residues in the CDR3. Per the germline V gene, CDR1 is SGHNT and CDR2 is YYREEE (reference sequence). CDR3 loop: CASSLWRPYPNSPLHF. The CDR3 DNA follows: TGTGCCAGCAGCTTGTGGCGACCCTACCCTAATTCACCCCTCCACTTT.

The chain recombines TRBV5-6 with TRBJ2-2; the D is unclear. In germline, CDR1 is SGHDT, CDR2 YYEEEE. This CDR3 comprises 12 residues. Trimming took off 4 bases at V and 7 bases at J, with 8 bases between the two ends. As DNA, the CDR3 is TGTGCCAGCAGCCAGACCATCGGGGAGCTGTTTTTT. Amino acid sequence: CASSQTIGELFF. The full variable domain, in which reference TRBV5-6 and TRBJ2-2 provide the parts outside the CDR3, is DAGVTQSPTHLIKTRGQQVTLRCSPKSGHDTVSWYQQALGQGPQFIFQYYEEEERQRGNFPDRFSGHQFPNYSSELNVNALLLGDSALYLCASSQTIGELFFGEGSRLTVL.

The chain couples TRBV30 to TRBJ1-1; D is possibly TRBD1 (6 bases). Germline lookup yields CDR1 GTSNPN and CDR2 SVGIG (reference sequence). Trimming shortened V by 1 base and J by 7 bases, and 22 bases separated the two germline ends. This CDR3 is built from 16 residues. DNA for the CDR3: TGTGCCTGGAGTGGCCTGCCCTACAGGGAAATGGGTGAAGCTTTCTTT. Residues: CAWSGLPYREMGEAFF.

The chain uses TRBV27 and TRBJ2-3; D is undetermined. The germline gives CDR1 MNHEY, CDR2 SMNVEV (reference sequence). This CDR3 has 14 amino acids. The V end was cut by 5 bases, the J end by 2 bases, with 11 bases between. CDR3 DNA: TGTGCCAGCAGTACCCTGTCTCTCACAGATACGCAGTATTTT. It is translated as CASSTLSLTDTQYF.

Judged by abundance, this clone is medium-sized. This chain uses TRBV4-2 with TRBJ2-2, with a weak D call TRBD1 (6 bases). The CDR3 totals 14 residues. Deletions cut 6 bases from V and 0 bases from J, with 8 bases between. The germline V gene has CDR1 LGHNA and CDR2 YNFKEQ. CDR3 DNA sequence: TGTGCCAGCAGGGGACACCCGAACACCGGGGAGCTGTTTTTT. The encoded protein is CASRGHPNTGELFF.

CDR3 in amino acids: CASRLANETEVDEQFF. Written as DNA, the CDR3 is TGTGCAAGTCGCTTAGCCAACGAAACGGAGGTCGATGAGCAGTTCTTC. This chain uses TRBV12-2 with TRBJ2-1; the table names TRBD2, a call not compared with the DNA. TRBV12-2 is deemed a pseudogene. The CDR3 consists of 16 residues.

The J gene is TRBJ2-7, the V gene TRBV6-5, with 8 bases lining up with TRBD2. The CDR3 sequence is 13 residues long. J lost 6 bases, V lost 2 bases, and 3 bases had no gene match. In germline, CDR1 is MNHEY, CDR2 SVGAGI. In DNA form, the CDR3 reads TGTGCCAGCAGTTACGGGGGGACTAGCGAGCAGTACTTC. Residues: CASSYGGTSEQYF.

The J gene is TRBJ1-2, the V gene TRBV7-9; possibly TRBD1 for D (5 bases). With 3 bases removed from V and 0 bases from J, the gap between germline ends came to 14 bases. This CDR3 has 16 amino acids. Germline V gene data show CDR1 as SEHNR and CDR2 as FQNEAQ (reference sequence). The DNA of the CDR3 is TGTGCCAGCAGCTTGTTCGGGGACCCACCTAACTATGGCTACACCTTC. It specifies CASSLFGDPPNYGYTF.

This rearrangement joins TRBV19 to TRBJ1-2; TRBD1 is a possible D gene (5 bases). This CDR3 has 14 amino acids. Germline CDR1 is LNHDA and CDR2 is SQIVND (reference sequence). Trimming shortened V by 3 bases and J by 5 bases, and 13 bases separated the two germline ends. CDR3 region: CASSIDSAKYGYTF. Here the CDR3 DNA reads TGTGCCAGTAGTATCGACAGCGCCAAGTATGGCTACACCTTC.

This clone was seen only a few times. The chain has TRBV5-6 and TRBJ2-2; D is unclear. The CDR3 is 13 amino acids. V was clipped by 3 bases and J by 3 bases, with 6 bases between them. Germline assignment: CDR1 SGHDT and CDR2 YYEEEE. This CDR3 reads CASSSDHTGELFF. The CDR3 coding sequence is TGTGCCAGCAGCTCGGATCACACCGGGGAGCTGTTTTTT.

This clone was observed a handful of times. The chain links TRBV27 to TRBJ2-7; weak D call: TRBD2 (5 bases). This CDR3 is built from 13 residues. V was pared by 5 bases and J by 2 bases, with 10 bases between. CDR1 is MNHEY and CDR2 is SMNVEV in the germline V gene (reference sequence). The DNA of the CDR3 is TGTGCCAGCAGTCCGATCGGGACCTACGAGCAGTACTTC. Its protein product is CASSPIGTYEQYF.

This rearrangement joins TRBV4-2 to TRBJ1-1; 7 bases agree with TRBD1. V was clipped by 5 bases and J by 3 bases; unmatched bases: 6. Germline V CDR1 and CDR2: LGHNA, YNFKEQ. CDR3 length: 14 residues. Written as DNA, the CDR3 is TGTGCCAGCAGCGACAGGGTTCAGTACACTGAAGCTTTCTTT. It is translated as CASSDRVQYTEAFF.